The T cell receptor beta chain under discussion was sequenced for a study of control samples from healthy donors and cancer patients. Germline V gives CDR1 SGHVS, CDR2 FQNEAQ. The ends lost 0 bases at V and 9 bases at J; junction bases unmatched: 3. This CDR3 comprises 15 residues. Sequenced by immunoSEQ multiplex PCR; TCRdb stores in-frame clones only, minus some. The table shows approximately 150,000 clones, with 80% to 90% occurring only once. The chain carries TRBV7-8 and TRBJ2-1; 12 positions match TRBD1. The source material was blood. The clonotype originates from a man aged 18 to 35 in good health. CDR3 nucleotide sequence: TGTGCCAGCAGCTTAGCCCGGGACAGGGGGCTTGAGCAGTTCTTC. As protein: CASSLARDRGLEQFF.